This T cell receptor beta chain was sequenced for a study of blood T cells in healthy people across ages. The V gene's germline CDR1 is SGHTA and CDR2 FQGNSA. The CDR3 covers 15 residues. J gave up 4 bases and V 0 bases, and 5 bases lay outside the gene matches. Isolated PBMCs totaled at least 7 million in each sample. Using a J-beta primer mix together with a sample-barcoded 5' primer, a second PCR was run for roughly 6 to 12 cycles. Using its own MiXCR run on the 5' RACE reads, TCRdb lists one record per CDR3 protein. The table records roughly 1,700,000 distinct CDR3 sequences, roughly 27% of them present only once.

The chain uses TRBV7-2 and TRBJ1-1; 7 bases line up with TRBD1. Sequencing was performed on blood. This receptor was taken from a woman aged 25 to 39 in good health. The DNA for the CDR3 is TGTGCCAGCAGCTTAGCTCAGCCAGGGGGCACTGAAGCTTTCTTT. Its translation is CASSLAQPGGTEAFF.